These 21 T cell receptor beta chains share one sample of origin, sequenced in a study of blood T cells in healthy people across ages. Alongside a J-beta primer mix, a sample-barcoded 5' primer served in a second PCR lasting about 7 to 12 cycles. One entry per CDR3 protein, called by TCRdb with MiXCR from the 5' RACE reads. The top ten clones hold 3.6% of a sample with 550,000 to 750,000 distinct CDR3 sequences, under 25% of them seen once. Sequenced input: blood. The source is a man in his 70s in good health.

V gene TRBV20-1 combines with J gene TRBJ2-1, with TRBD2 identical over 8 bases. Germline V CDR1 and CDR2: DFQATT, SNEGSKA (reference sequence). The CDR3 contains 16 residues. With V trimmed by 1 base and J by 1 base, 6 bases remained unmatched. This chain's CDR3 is CSARVGSGSSYNEQFF. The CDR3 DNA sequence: TGCAGTGCTAGAGTTGGCAGCGGGAGTTCCTACAATGAGCAGTTCTTC.

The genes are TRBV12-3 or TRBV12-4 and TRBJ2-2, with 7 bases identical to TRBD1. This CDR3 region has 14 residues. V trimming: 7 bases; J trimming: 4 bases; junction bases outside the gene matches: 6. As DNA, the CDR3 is TGTGCCAGCAACCTACAGGGGTCCACCGGGGAGCTGTTTTTT. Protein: CASNLQGSTGELFF.

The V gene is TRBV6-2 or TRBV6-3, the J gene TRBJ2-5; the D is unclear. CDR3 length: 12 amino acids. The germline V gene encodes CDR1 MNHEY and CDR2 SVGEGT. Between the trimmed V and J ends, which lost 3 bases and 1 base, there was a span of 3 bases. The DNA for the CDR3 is TGTGCCAGCAGTTATGCCCAAGAGACCCAGTACTTC. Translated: CASSYAQETQYF.

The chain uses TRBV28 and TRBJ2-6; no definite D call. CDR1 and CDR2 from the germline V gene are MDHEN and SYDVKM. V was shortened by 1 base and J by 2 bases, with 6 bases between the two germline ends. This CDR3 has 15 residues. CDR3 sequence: CASSLSLAGANVLTF. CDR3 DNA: TGTGCCAGCAGTTTATCCCTCGCTGGGGCCAACGTCCTGACTTTC. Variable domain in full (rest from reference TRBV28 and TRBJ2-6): DVKVTQSSRYLVKRTGEKVFLECVQDMDHENMFWYRQDPGLGLRLIYFSYDVKMKEKGDIPEGYSVSREKKERFSLILESASTNQTSMYLCASSLSLAGANVLTFGAGSRLTVL.

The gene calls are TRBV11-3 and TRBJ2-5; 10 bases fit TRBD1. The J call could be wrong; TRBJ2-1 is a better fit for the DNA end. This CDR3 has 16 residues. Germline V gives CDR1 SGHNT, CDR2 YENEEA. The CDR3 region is CASSLGGTGVHNEQFF. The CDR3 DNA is TGTGCCAGCAGCTTAGGTGGGACAGGGGTTCACAATGAGCAGTTCTTC.

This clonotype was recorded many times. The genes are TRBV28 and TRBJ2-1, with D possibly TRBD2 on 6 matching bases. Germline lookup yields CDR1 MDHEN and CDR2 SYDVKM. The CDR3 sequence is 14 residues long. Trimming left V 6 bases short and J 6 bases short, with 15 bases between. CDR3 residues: CASRGGTVANEQFF. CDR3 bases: TGTGCCAGCAGAGGCGGGACTGTTGCCAATGAGCAGTTCTTC.

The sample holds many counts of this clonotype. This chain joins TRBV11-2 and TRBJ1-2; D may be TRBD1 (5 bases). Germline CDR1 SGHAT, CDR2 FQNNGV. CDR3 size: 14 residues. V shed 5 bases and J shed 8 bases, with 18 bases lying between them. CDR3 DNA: TGTGCCAGCAGCCGGGCCTCCGGGGCAAAGGGCTACACCTTC. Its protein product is CASSRASGAKGYTF.

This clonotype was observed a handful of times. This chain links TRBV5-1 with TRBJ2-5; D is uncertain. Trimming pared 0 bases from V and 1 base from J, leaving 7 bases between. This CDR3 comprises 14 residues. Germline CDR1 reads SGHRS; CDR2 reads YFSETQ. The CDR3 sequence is CASSLEQAQETQYF. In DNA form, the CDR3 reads TGCGCCAGCAGCTTGGAGCAGGCCCAAGAGACCCAGTACTTC. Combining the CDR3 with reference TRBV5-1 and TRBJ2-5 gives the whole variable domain KAGVTQTPRYLIKTRGQQVTLSCSPISGHRSVSWYQQTPGQGLQFLFEYFSETQRNKGNFPGRFSGRQFSNSRSEMNVSTLELGDSALYLCASSLEQAQETQYFGPGTRLLVL.

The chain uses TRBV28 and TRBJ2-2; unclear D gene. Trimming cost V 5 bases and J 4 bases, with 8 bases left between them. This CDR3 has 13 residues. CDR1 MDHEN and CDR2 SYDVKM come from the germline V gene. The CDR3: CASSQSGTGELFF. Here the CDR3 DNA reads TGTGCCAGCAGTCAGTCGGGCACCGGGGAGCTGTTTTTT.

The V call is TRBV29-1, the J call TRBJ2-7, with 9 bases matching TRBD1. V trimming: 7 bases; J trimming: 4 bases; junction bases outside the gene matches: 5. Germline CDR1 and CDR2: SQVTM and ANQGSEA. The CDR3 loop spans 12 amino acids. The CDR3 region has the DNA TGCAGCGCAACCGGGACAGGGTACGAGCAGTACTTC. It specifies CSATGTGYEQYF.

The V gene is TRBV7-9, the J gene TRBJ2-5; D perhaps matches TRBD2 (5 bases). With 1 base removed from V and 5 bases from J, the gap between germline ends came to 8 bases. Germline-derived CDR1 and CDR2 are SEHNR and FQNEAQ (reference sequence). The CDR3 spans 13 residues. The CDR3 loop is CASSLGWRETQYF. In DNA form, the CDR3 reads TGTGCCAGCAGCTTAGGTTGGAGGGAGACCCAGTACTTC. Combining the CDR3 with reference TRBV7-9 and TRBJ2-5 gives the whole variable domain DTGVSQNPRHKITKRGQNVTFRCDPISEHNRLYWYRQTLGQGPEFLTYFQNEAQLEKSRLLSDRFSAERPKGSFSTLEIQRTEQGDSAMYLCASSLGWRETQYFGPGTRLLVL.

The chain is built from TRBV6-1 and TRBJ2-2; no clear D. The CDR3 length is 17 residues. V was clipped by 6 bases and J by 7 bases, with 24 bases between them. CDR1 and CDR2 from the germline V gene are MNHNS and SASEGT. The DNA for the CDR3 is TGTGCCAGCAGACAACTTACCGGCCCACCACGTGGCGGGGAGCTGTTTTTT. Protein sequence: CASRQLTGPPRGGELFF.

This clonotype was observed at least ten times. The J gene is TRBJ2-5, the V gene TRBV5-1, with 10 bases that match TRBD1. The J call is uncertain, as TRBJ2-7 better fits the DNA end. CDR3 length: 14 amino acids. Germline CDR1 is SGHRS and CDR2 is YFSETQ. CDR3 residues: CASSAGQGTYEQYF. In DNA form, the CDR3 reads TGCGCCAGCAGCGCGGGACAGGGGACCTACGAGCAGTACTTC.

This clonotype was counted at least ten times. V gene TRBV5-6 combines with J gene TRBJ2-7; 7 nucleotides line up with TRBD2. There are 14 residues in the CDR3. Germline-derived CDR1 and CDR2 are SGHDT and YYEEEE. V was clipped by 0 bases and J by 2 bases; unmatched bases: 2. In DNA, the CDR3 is TGTGCCAGCAGCTTGGGGACTAGGGCCTACGAGCAGTACTTC. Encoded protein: CASSLGTRAYEQYF.

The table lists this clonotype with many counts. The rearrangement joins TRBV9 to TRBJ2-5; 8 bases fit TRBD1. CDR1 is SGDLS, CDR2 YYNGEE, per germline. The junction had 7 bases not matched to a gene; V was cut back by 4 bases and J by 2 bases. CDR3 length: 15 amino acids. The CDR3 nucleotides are TGTGCCAGCAGCAGGACAGGGACCTCACAAGAGACCCAGTACTTC. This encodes CASSRTGTSQETQYF.

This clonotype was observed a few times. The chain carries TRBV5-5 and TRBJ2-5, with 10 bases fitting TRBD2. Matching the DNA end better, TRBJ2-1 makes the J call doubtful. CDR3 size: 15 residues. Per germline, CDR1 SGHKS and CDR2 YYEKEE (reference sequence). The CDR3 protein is CASSRTSGIKDEQFF. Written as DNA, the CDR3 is TGTGCCAGCAGCCGCACTAGCGGGATAAAGGATGAGCAGTTCTTC.

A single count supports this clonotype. The CDR3 coding sequence is TGTGCCAGCAGCCAAGATCTTTCCCCAGGGAACTATGGCTACACCTTC. Encoded protein: CASSQDLSPGNYGYTF. The genes are TRBV4-2 and TRBJ1-2; the D gene is possibly TRBD1 (5 bases). V lost 0 bases to trimming and J lost 2 bases, with 13 bases between them. Germline values: CDR1 LGHNA, CDR2 YNFKEQ. CDR3 length: 16 residues.

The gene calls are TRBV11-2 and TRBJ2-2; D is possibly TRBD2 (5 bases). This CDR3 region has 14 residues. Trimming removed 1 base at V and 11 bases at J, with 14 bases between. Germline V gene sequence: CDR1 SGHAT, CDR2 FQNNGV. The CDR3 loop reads CASSLGKRGGELFF. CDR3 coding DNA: TGTGCCAGCAGCTTAGGGAAGAGAGGAGGCGAGCTGTTTTTT.

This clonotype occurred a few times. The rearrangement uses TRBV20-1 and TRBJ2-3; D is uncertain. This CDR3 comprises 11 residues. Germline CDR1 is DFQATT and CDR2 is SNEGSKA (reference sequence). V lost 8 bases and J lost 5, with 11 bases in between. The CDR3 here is CSSRLGDTQYF. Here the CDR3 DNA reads TGCAGTTCACGCTTGGGAGATACGCAGTATTTT.

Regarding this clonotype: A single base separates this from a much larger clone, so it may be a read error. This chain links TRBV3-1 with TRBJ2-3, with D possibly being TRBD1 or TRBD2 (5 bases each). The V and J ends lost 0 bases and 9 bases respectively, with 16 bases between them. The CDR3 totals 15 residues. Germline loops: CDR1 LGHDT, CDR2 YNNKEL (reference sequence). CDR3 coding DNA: TGTGCCAGCAGCCAAGACCGGGACCCAAATCGAACGCAGTATTTT. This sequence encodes CASSQDRDPNRTQYF.

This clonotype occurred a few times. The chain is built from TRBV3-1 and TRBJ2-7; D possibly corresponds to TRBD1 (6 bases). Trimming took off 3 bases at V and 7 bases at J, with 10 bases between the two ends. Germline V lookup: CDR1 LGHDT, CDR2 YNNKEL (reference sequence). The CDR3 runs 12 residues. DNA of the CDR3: TGTGCCAGCAGCCAGTCAGGGGTTGAGCAGTACTTC. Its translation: CASSQSGVEQYF.